This T cell receptor (beta chain) was retrieved from a study of T cells in Graves' hyperthyroidism and ophthalmopathy. Across the whole study: Staff took peripheral blood when the initial diagnosis was made, before any treatment began. Study-level findings and limits: The blood repertoire included most of the expanded thyroid clonotypes above 0.001. Ophthalmopathy, as predicted by the model, came a median 6.5 months after the prediction.

This CDR3 has 17 residues. J gave up 1 base and V 0 bases, and 2 bases lay outside the gene matches. Germline CDR1 and CDR2: SGHDN and FVKESK. Based on clinical symptoms, serum thyroxine and TRAb, thyroid ultrasound and orbital computed tomography, diagnoses were reached. From RNA transcripts, TCR beta CDR3 regions were amplified. HTBI primers were employed in a first-round RT-PCR of the TCR CDR3. TCRdb passed the multiplex PCR reads through MiXCR, listing each CDR3 protein once. In the table there are approximately 610,000 distinct CDR3 sequences, roughly 14% of which are singletons. In regard to this clonotype: Its antigen is not identified.

The gene calls are TRBV14 and TRBJ2-7; TRBD2 aligns across 14 bases. Sequencing input: blood. This TCR derives from a middle-aged woman with Graves' ophthalmopathy. CDR3 region: CASSQEGLAGESYEQYF. Here the CDR3 DNA reads TGTGCCAGCAGCCAAGAGGGACTAGCGGGGGAATCCTACGAGCAGTACTTC.